This T cell receptor (beta chain) was documented in a study of blood T cell repertoires in COVID-19. The CDR3 contains 17 residues. V lost 1 base and J lost 4; bases outside the gene matches: 9. Germline assignment: CDR1 SGHVS and CDR2 FQNEAQ. Profiling relied on immunoSEQ multiplex PCR, and the TCRdb table lists in-frame clones only, not all of them. This table holds about 180,000 clones, 85% found once. J is TRBJ1-4 and V is TRBV7-8, with 7 nucleotides matching TRBD1. This clonotype was sampled from a man in his forties or fifties who had recovered from COVID-19. The sequenced sample consisted of PBMCs or T cells enriched from blood (not recorded which). The CDR3 reads CASSLGPAQGFNEKLFF. CDR3 nucleotides: TGTGCCAGCAGCTTAGGCCCCGCACAGGGGTTTAATGAAAAACTGTTTTTT.